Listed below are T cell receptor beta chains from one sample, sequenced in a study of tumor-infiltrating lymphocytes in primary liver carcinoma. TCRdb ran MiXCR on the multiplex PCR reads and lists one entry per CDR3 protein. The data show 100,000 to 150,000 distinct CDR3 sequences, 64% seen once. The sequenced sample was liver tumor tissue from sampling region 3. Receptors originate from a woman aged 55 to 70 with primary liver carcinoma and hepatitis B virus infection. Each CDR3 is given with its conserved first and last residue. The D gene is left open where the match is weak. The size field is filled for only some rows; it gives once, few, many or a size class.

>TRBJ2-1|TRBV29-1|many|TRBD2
CSVAGTREHDEQFF
TGCAGCGTTGCCGGGACTAGAGAACATGATGAGCAGTTCTTC
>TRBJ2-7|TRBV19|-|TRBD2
CASTRDYSSYEQYF
TGTGCCAGTACCCGGGACTATTCATCCTACGAGCAGTACTTC
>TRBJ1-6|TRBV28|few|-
CASHRRGGGHNSPLHF
TGTGCCAGCCACCGACGGGGAGGAGGACATAATTCACCCCTCCACTTT
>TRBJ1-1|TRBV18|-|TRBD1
CASSPAGGNTEAFF
TGTGCCAGCTCACCAGCAGGGGGGAACACTGAAGCTTTCTTT
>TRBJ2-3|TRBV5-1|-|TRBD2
CGSTSGRAADTQYF
TGCGGCAGTACTAGCGGGAGGGCGGCAGATACGCAGTATTTT
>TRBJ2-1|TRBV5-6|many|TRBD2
CASSPGRLQIDEQFF
TGTGCCAGCAGCCCCGGGAGGCTACAGATCGATGAGCAGTTCTTC
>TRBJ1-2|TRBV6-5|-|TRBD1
CPSGYSQGRGYTF
TGTCCCAGCGGTTACTCACAGGGGCGGGGCTACACCTTC
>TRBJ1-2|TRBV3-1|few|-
CATATGRDGYTF
TGTGCCACCGCCACGGGAAGGGATGGCTACACCTTC
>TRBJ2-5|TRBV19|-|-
CASSITGWETQYF
TGTGCCAGTAGTATAACAGGGTGGGAGACCCAGTACTTC
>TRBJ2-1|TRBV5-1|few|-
CASSRDQYNEQFF
TGCGCCAGCAGCAGGGATCAATACAATGAGCAGTTCTTC
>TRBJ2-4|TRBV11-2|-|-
CTSSSRPGANVQYF
TGTACCAGCAGCTCCCGACCTGGAGCAAACGTTCAGTACTTC
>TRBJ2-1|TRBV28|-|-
CASSFRDEQFF
TGTGCCAGCAGTTTTAGGGATGAGCAGTTCTTC
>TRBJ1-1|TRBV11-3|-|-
CATSLMANTEAFF
TGTGCCACCAGCTTAATGGCAAACACCGAAGCTTTCTTT
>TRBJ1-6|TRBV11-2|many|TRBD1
CASSYRDREWSPLHF
TGTGCCAGCAGCTACAGGGACAGGGAATGGTCACCCCTCCACTTT
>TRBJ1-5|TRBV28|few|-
CASGGFSNQPQHF
TGTGCCAGTGGGGGGTTTAGCAATCAGCCCCAGCATTTT
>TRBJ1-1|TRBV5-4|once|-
CASSLITLGDTKAFF
TGTGCCAGCAGCTTGATTACTTTGGGTGACACTAAAGCTTTCTTC
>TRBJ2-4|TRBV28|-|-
CASVGAEQAKNIQYF
TGTGCCAGCGTTGGGGCAGAACAAGCCAAAAACATTCAGTACTTC
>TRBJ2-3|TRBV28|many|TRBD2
CASTPLAGGTDTQYF
TGTGCCAGCACCCCACTAGCGGGAGGGACAGATACGCAGTATTTT
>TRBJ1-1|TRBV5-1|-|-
CAGSGGVGMEGEAFF
TGCGCCGGCAGCGGGGGTGTGGGGATGGAGGGTGAAGCTTTCTTT
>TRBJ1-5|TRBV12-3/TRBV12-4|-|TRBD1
CVSSFGTVETQHF
TGTGTCAGCAGTTTCGGGACAGTGGAAACCCAGCATTTT
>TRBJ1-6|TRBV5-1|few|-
CASSLVGDSPLHF
TGCGCCAGCAGCTTGGTGGGGGACTCACCCCTCCACTTT
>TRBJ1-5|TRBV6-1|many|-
CASSELVTFSNQPQHF
TGTGCCAGCAGTGAACTGGTCACCTTTAGCAATCAGCCCCAGCATTTT
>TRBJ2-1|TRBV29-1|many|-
CSVEVSSYNEQFF
TGCAGCGTTGAAGTCAGCTCCTACAATGAGCAGTTCTTC
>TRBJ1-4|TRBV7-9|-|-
CASSHRPRAHGKLFF
TGTGCCAGCAGCCACCGACCCCGGGCCCATGGAAAACTGTTTTTT
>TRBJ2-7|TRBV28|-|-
CTSSPQGYEQYF
TGTACCAGCAGTCCTCAGGGCTACGAGCAGTACTTC
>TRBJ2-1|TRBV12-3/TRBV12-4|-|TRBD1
CTSSPRPRDRDNEQFF
TGTACTAGCAGTCCTCGCCCACGGGACAGGGACAATGAGCAGTTCTTC
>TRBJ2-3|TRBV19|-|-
CASSNSGARDTQYF
TGTGCCAGTAGTAATTCGGGAGCCCGGGATACGCAGTATTTT
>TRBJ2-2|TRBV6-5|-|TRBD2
CASSSQLTSRYTGELFF
TGTGCCAGCAGTTCCCAATTGACTAGCCGATACACCGGGGAGCTGTTTTTT
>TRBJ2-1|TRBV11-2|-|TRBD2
CASSFSGPLDNEQFF
TGTGCCAGCAGCTTTAGCGGGCCACTCGACAATGAGCAGTTCTTC
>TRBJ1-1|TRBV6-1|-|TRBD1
CASSEALRGSTGNIEAFF
TGTGCCAGCAGTGAAGCGCTTAGGGGCTCGACAGGGAATATTGAAGCTTTCTTT
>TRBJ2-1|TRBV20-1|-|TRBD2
CSARSGRAMNEHFF
TGCAGTGCTAGAAGCGGGAGGGCCATGAATGAGCACTTCTTC
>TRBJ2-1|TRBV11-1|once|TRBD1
CASSGTGGIGNDQFF
TGTGCCAGCAGCGGTACAGGGGGGATAGGTAATGATCAGTTCTTC
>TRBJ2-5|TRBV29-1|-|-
CSIPQPGAEETQYF
TGCAGCATCCCCCAACCAGGGGCAGAGGAGACCCAGTACTTC
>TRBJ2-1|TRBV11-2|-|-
CTSGQQGLPYNEQFF
TGTACCAGCGGCCAGCAGGGGCTACCTTACAATGAGCAGTTCTTC
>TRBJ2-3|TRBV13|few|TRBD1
CASSHRGYADTQYF
TGTGCCAGCAGCCACAGGGGTTACGCAGATACGCAGTATTTT
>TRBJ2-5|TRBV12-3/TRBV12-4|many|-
CASSFMGQETQYF
TGTGCCAGCAGTTTTATGGGGCAAGAGACCCAGTACTTC
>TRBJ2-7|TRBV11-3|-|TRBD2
CASSPGGEAYKQYF
TGTGCCAGCAGCCCGGGAGGGGAAGCCTACAAGCAGTACTTC
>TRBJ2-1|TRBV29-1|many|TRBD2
CSVERPGGSGRLYNEQFF
TGCAGCGTTGAGCGCCCTGGGGGGAGCGGGAGGCTTTACAATGAGCAGTTCTTC
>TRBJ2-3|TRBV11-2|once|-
CGSSLGITDTQYF
TGTGGCAGCAGCTTAGGCATTACAGATACGCAGTATTTT
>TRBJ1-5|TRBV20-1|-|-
CSVGSRMGFNQPQHF
TGCAGTGTTGGCTCTAGGATGGGTTTCAATCAGCCCCAGCATTTT
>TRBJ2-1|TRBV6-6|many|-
CASRDPNNEQFF
TGTGCCAGCAGGGACCCGAACAATGAGCAGTTCTTC
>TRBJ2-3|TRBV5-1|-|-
CASSSHLGWSGGGVMGPDTQYF
TGCGCCAGCAGCAGCCACCTCGGTTGGAGCGGAGGGGGGGTAATGGGTCCAGATACGCAGTATTTT
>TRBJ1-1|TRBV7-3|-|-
CASRSSAHTEAFF
TGTGCCAGCAGATCAAGTGCTCACACTGAAGCTTTCTTT
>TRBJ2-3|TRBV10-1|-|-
CAIPLRGLGTDTQYF
TGCGCCATCCCTCTCCGGGGATTGGGCACAGACACGCAGTATTTT
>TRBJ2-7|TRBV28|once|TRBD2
CAGLGLAGGERYF
TGTGCCGGCCTAGGACTAGCGGGAGGCGAGCGGTACTTC